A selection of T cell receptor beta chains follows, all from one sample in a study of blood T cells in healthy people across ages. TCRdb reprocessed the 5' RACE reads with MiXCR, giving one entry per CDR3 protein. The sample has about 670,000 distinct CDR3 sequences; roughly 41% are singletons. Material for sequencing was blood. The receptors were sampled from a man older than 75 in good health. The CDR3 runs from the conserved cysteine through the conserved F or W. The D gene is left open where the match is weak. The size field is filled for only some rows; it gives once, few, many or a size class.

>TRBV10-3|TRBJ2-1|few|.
CAISTRTYNEQFF
TGTGCCATCAGCACGAGAACCTACAATGAGCAGTTCTTC
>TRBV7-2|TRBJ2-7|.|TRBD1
CASSLGAGTGVYEQYF
TGTGCCAGCAGCTTAGGCGCCGGGACAGGGGTCTACGAGCAGTACTTC
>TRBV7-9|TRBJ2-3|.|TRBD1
CASSPLDRGSGDTQYF
TGTGCCAGCAGCCCCCTGGACAGGGGGAGCGGAGATACGCAGTATTTT
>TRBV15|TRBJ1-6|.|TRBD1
CATSGTGNSPLHF
TGTGCCACTTCCGGGACAGGGAATTCACCCCTCCACTTT
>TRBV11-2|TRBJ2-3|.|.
CASSLVAGTTGDTQYF
TGCGCCAGCAGCTTAGTGGCAGGGACCACCGGCGATACGCAGTATTTT
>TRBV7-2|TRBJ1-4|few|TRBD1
CASSPSGGGGEKLFF
TGTGCCAGCAGCCCGTCAGGGGGGGGCGGTGAAAAACTGTTTTTT
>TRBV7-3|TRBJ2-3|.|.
CASSRSGADTQYF
TGTGCCAGCAGCCGAAGTGGAGCAGATACGCAGTATTTT
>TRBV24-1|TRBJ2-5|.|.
CATSDYGRSSQETQYF
TGTGCCACCAGTGATTATGGAAGGAGCTCCCAAGAGACCCAGTACTTC
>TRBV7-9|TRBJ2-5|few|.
CASSSRGARNTQYF
TGTGCCAGCAGCTCTCGTGGGGCCCGGAACACCCAGTACTTC
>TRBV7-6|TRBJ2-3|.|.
CASSLGPATRTDTQYF
TGTGCCAGCAGCTTAGGTCCAGCGACACGCACAGATACGCAGTATTTT
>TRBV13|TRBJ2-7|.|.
CASKLQGANEQYF
TGTGCCAGCAAGCTACAGGGAGCCAACGAGCAGTACTTC
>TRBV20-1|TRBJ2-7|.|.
CSARRPGATYEQYF
TGCAGTGCTAGGCGCCCGGGGGCGACCTACGAGCAGTACTTC
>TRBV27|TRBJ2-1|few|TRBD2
CASSLWSSGRGNEQFF
TGTGCCAGCAGTTTATGGTCTAGCGGGAGGGGGAATGAGCAGTTCTTC
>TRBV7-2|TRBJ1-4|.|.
CASSLDQGFREKLFF
TGTGCCAGCAGCTTAGATCAGGGGTTCAGGGAAAAACTGTTTTTT
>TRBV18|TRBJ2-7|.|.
CASSPSGAEDEQYF
TGTGCCAGCTCACCGTCCGGGGCTGAGGACGAGCAGTACTTC
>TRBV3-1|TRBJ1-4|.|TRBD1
CASSQWGQGGEKLFF
TGTGCCAGCAGCCAATGGGGACAGGGAGGGGAAAAACTGTTTTTT
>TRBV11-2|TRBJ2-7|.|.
CASSLGIGQPYEQYF
TGTGCCAGCAGCTTAGGAATAGGGCAGCCCTACGAGCAGTACTTC
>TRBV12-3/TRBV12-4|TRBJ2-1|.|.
CASSGHGGQETQFF
TGTGCCAGCAGCGGACACGGGGGCCAAGAGACCCAGTTCTTC
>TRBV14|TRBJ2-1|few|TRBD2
CASSQELGGRLNEQFF
TGTGCCAGCAGCCAAGAGTTGGGCGGGAGACTCAATGAGCAGTTCTTC
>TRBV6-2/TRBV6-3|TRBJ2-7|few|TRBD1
CASLLSRDREYEQYF
TGTGCCAGCCTCTTAAGCCGGGACAGAGAATACGAGCAGTACTTC
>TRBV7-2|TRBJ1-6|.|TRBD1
CASSASGTGAEPLHF
TGTGCCAGCAGCGCTTCCGGGACAGGGGCGGAACCCCTCCACTTT
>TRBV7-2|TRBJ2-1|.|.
CASSLALVDEQFF
TGTGCCAGCAGCTTGGCCTTAGTGGATGAGCAGTTCTTC
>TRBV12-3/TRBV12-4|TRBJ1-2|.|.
CASKRWGDGYTF
TGTGCCAGCAAACGGTGGGGGGATGGCTACACCTTC
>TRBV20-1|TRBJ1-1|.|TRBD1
CSADRAANTEAFF
TGCAGTGCTGACAGGGCTGCGAACACTGAAGCTTTCTTT
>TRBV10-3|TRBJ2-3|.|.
CAISAAEGVTDTQYF
TGTGCCATCAGTGCCGCGGAGGGGGTAACAGATACGCAGTATTTT
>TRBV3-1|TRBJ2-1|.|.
CASSLGGDPSYNEQFF
TGTGCCAGCAGCCTAGGGGGGGACCCCTCCTACAATGAGCAGTTCTTC
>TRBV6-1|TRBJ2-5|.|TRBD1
CASSAGTGWMETQYF
TGTGCCAGCAGTGCCGGGACAGGGTGGATGGAGACCCAGTACTTC
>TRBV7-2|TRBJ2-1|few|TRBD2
CASRRTDLASGRNEQFF
TGTGCCAGCAGGCGCACCGACCTGGCTAGCGGGCGCAATGAGCAGTTCTTC
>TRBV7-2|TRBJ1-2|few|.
CASSVGGSGHTF
TGTGCCAGCAGCGTGGGGGGTAGTGGCCACACCTTC
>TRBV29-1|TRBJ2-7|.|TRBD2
CSVVEPLAGGGSEQYF
TGCAGCGTAGTCGAACCTCTAGCGGGAGGAGGCAGTGAGCAGTACTTC
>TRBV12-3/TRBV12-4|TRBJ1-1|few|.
CASSLANTRAFF
TGTGCCAGCAGTTTAGCGAACACCCGGGCTTTCTTT
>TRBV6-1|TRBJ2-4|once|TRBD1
CASSEEAGGYF
TGTGCCAGCAGTGAAGAGGCAGGGGGGTACTTC
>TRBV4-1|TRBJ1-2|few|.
CASSQELNYGYTF
TGCGCCAGCAGCCAGGAGTTGAACTATGGCTACACCTTC
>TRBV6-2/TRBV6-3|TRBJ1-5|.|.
CASSAQNQPQHF
TGTGCCAGCAGTGCACAGAATCAGCCCCAGCATTTT
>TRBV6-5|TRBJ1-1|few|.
CASRYGQSGTEAFF
TGTGCCAGCAGATATGGACAGTCCGGCACTGAAGCTTTCTTT
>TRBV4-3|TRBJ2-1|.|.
CASSQTGVNEQFF
TGCGCCAGCAGCCAGACCGGGGTCAATGAGCAGTTCTTC
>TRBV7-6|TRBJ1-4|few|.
CASSLDLNEKLFF
TGTGCCAGCAGCTTAGACCTGAATGAAAAACTGTTTTTT
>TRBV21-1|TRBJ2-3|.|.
CASSKGTQTDTQYF
TGTGCCAGCAGCAAAGGGACACAGACAGATACGCAGTATTTT
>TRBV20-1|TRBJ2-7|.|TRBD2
CSATVAGGSSYNEQYF
TGCAGTGCTACCGTAGCGGGAGGGAGCTCCTACAATGAGCAGTACTTC
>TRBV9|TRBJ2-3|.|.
CASSAQTSPPDTQYF
TGTGCCAGCAGCGCCCAGACCTCACCCCCGGATACGCAGTATTTT
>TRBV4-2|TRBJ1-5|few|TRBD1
CASSPEGTAYQPQHF
TGTGCCAGCAGCCCAGAAGGGACAGCTTATCAGCCCCAGCATTTT
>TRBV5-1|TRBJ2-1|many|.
CASSSSDKSYNEQFF
TGCGCCAGCAGCTCGAGCGACAAATCCTACAATGAGCAGTTCTTC
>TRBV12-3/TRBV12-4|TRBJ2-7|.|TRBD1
CASTEGQGASYEQYF
TGTGCCAGCACCGAAGGACAGGGGGCTTCTTACGAGCAGTACTTC
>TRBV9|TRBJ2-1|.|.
CASSVTPPRDNEQFF
TGTGCCAGCAGCGTGACCCCACCTAGAGACAATGAGCAGTTCTTC
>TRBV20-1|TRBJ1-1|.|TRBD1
CSARVTGGSPGTEAFF
TGCAGTGCTAGAGTAACAGGGGGCTCTCCGGGCACTGAAGCTTTCTTT
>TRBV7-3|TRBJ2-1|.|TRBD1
CASSPLERTGNAYNEQFF
TGTGCCAGCAGCCCGTTAGAGCGGACAGGGAACGCCTACAATGAGCAGTTCTTC
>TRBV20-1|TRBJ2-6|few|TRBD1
CSARDPNRGNSGANVLTF
TGCAGTGCTAGAGATCCTAACAGGGGGAACTCTGGGGCCAACGTCCTGACTTTC
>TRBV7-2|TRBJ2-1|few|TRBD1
CASTEQGAAYEQFF
TGTGCCAGCACGGAACAGGGGGCGGCCTATGAGCAGTTCTTC
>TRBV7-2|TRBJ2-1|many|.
CASSFTRAAQQFF
TGTGCCAGCAGCTTCACGCGGGCCGCCCAGCAGTTCTTC
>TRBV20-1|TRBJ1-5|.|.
CSARQARQGNQPQHF
TGCAGTGCAAGACAGGCCCGGCAGGGAAATCAGCCCCAGCATTTT
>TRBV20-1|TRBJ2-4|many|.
CSARDRDKGLAKNIQYF
TGCAGTGCTAGAGACCGGGACAAAGGACTAGCCAAAAACATTCAGTACTTC
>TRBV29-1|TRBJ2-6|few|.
CSVGPGGPGANVLTF
TGCAGCGTTGGGCCTGGGGGGCCTGGGGCCAACGTCCTGACTTTC